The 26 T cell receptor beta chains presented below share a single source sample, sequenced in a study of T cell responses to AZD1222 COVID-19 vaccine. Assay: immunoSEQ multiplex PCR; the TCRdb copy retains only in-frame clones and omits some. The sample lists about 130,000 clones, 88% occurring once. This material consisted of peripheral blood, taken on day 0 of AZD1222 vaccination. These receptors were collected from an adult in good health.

Here the CDR3 reads CASSKQGAYTEAFF. CDR3 bases: TGTGCCAGCAGTAAACAGGGGGCGTACACTGAAGCTTTCTTT. V usage is TRBV6-5 and J usage is TRBJ1-1, with 9 bases that match TRBD1. The J segment lost 3 bases and the V segment lost 5 bases, leaving 4 bases of the junction unmatched. In germline, CDR1 is MNHEY, CDR2 SVGAGI. CDR3 length equals 14 residues.

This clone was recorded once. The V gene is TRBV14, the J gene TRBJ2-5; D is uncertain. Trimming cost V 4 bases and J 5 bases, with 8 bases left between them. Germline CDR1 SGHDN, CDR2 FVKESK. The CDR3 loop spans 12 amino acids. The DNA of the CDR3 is TGTGCCAGCAGCCTCCGCCCGGAGACCCAGTACTTC. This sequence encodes CASSLRPETQYF.

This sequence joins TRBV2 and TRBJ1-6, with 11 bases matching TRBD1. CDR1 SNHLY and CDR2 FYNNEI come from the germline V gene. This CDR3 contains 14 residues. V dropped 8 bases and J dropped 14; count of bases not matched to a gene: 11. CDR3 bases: TGTGCCAGCGCCGGACAGGGGGCATTTTTATCCCTCCACTTT. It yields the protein CASAGQGAFLSLHF.

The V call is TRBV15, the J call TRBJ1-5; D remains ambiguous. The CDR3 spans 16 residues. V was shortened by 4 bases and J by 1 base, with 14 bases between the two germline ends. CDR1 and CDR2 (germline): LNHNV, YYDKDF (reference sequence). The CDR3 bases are TGTGCCACCAGCACCCTTCATATCTGGAGCAATCAGCCCCAGCATTTT. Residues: CATSTLHIWSNQPQHF.

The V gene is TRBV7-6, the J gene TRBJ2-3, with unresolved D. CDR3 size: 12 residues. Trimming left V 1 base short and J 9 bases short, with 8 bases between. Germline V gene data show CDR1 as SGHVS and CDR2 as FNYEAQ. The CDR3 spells CASSLDDGTQYF. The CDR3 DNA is TGTGCCAGCAGCTTAGATGACGGAACGCAGTATTTT.

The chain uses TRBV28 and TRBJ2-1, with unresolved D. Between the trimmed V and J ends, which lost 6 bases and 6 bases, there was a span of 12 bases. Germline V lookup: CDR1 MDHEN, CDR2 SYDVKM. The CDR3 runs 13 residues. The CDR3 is CASRSIVGNEQFF. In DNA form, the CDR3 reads TGTGCCAGCAGATCCATTGTAGGCAATGAGCAGTTCTTC.

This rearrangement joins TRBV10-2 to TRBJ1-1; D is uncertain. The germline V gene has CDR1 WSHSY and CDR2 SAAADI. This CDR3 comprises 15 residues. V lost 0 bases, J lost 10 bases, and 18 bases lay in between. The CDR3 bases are TGCGCCAGCAGTGAGTCGGGCAGAATAATCTACGGAGCTTTCTTT. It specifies CASSESGRIIYGAFF.

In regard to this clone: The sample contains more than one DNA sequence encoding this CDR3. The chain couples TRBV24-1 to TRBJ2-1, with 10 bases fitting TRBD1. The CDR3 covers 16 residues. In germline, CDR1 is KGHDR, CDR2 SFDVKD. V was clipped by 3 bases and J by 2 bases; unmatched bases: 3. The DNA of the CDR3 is TGTGCCACCAGTGATCGCGGACAGGGGGCCTACAATGAGCAGTTCTTC. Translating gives CATSDRGQGAYNEQFF.

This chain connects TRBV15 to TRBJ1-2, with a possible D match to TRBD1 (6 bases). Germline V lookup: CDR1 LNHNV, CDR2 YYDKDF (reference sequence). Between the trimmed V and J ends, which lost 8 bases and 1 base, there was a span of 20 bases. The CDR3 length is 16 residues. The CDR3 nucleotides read TGTGCCACCCTGGGGGCAGATGGAGCCGGTAACTATGGCTACACCTTC. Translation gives CATLGADGAGNYGYTF.

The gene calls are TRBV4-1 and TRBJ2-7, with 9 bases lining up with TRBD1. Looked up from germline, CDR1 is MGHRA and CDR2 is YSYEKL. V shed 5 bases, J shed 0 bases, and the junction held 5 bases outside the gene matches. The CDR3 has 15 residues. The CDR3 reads CASSVGQGSSYEQYF. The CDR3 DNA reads TGCGCCAGCAGCGTAGGACAGGGGAGCTCCTACGAGCAGTACTTC.

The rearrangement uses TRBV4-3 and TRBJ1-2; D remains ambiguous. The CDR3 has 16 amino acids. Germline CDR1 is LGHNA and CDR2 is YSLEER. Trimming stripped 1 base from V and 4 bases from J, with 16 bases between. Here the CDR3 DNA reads TGCGCCAGCAGCCAAGTTGTCGCGCAGGACCCCTATGGCTACACCTTC. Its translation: CASSQVVAQDPYGYTF.

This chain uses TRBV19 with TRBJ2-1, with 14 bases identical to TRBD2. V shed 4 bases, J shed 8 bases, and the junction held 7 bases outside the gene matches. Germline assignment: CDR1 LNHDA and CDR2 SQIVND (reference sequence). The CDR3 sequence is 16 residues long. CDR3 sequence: CASSTGLAGDGDEQFF. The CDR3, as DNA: TGTGCCAGTAGTACGGGACTAGCGGGGGACGGGGATGAGCAGTTCTTC.

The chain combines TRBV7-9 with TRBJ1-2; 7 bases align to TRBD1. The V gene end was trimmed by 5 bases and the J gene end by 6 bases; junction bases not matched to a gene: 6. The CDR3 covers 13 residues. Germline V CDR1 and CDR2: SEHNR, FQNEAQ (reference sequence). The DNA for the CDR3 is TGTGCCAGCAGCGGAGAACAGGGGCATGGCTACACCTTC. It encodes CASSGEQGHGYTF.

The CDR3 loop reads CASSPPGQGEETQYF. The CDR3 DNA reads as TGTGCCAGCTCACCACCAGGGCAGGGGGAAGAGACCCAGTACTTC. The chain combines TRBV18 with TRBJ2-5; 7 positions match TRBD1. The CDR3 loop spans 15 amino acids. Germline CDR1 and CDR2: KGHSH and LQKENI. Trimming cost V 0 bases and J 3 bases; bases outside gene matches: 4.

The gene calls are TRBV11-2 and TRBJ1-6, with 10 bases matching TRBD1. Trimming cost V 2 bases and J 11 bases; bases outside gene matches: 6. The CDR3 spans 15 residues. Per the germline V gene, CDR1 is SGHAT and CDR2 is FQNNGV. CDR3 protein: CASSLLGQGITPLHF. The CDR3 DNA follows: TGTGCCAGCAGCTTACTGGGACAGGGGATTACACCCCTCCACTTT.

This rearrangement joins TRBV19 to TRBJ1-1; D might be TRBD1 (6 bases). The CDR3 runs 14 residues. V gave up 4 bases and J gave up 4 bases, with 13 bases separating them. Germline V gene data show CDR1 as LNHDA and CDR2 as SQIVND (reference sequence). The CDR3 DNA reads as TGTGCCAGTAGTAGGGGACAAGGCCCCACTGAAGCTTTCTTT. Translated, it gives CASSRGQGPTEAFF.

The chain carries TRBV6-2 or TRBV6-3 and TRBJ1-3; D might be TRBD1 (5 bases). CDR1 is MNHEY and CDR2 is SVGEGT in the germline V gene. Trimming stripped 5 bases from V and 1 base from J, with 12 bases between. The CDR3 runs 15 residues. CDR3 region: CASSRGTQSGNTIYF. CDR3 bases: TGTGCCAGCAGTCGGGGGACCCAATCTGGAAACACCATATATTTT.

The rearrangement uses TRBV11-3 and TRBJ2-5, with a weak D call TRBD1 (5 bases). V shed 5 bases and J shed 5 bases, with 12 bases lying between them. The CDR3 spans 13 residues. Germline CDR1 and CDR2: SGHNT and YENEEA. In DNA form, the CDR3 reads TGTGCCAGCAGCGGGGCACCAAGGGAGACCCAGTACTTC. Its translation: CASSGAPRETQYF.

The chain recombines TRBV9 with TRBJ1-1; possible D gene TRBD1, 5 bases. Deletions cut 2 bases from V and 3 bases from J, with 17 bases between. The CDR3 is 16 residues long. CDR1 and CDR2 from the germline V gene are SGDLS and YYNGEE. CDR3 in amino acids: CASSVRSVLGDTEAFF. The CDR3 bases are TGTGCCAGCAGCGTGCGATCCGTGCTGGGGGACACTGAAGCTTTCTTT.

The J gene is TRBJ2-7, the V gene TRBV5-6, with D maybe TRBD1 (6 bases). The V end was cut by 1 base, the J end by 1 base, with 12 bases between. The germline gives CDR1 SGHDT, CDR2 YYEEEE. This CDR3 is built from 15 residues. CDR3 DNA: TGTGCCAGCAGCTTGATGAACAGGGAGTCCTACGAGCAGTACTTC. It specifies CASSLMNRESYEQYF.

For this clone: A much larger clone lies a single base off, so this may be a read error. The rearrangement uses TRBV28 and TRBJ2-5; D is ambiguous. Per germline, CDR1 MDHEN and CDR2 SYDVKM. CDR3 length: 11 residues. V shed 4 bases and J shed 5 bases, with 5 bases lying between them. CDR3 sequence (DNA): TGTGCCAGCAGTTCCCAGGAGACCCAGTACTTC. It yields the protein CASSSQETQYF.

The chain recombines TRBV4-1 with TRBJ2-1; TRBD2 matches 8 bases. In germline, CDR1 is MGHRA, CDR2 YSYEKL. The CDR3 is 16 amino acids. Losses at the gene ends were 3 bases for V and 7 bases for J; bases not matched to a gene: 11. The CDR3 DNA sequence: TGCGCCAGCAGCCACAATAGCGGGACGCCTCTTAATGAGCAGTTCTTC. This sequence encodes CASSHNSGTPLNEQFF.

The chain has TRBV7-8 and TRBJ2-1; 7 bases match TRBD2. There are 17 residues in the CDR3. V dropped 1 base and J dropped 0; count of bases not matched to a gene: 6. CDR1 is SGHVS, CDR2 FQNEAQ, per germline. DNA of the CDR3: TGTGCCAGCAGCTTAGAGGGCCGCGGGAGCTCCTACAATGAGCAGTTCTTC. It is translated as CASSLEGRGSSYNEQFF.

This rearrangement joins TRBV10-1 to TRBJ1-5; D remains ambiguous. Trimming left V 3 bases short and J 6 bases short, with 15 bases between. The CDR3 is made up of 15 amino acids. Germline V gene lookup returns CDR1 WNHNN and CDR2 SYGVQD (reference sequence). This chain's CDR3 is CASSEKGDFAQPQHF. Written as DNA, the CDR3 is TGCGCCAGCAGTGAAAAGGGAGACTTCGCTCAGCCCCAGCATTTT.

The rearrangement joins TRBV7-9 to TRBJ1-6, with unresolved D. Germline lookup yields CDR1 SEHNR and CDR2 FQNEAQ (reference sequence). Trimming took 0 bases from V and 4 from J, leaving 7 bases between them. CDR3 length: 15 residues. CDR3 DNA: TGTGCCAGCAGCTTAGCGGGCAGATATAATTCACCCCTCCACTTT. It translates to CASSLAGRYNSPLHF.

The CDR3 is CASGQSGANVLTF. In DNA, the CDR3 is TGTGCCAGCGGACAATCTGGGGCCAACGTCCTGACTTTC. This sequence joins TRBV3-1 (or the pseudogene TRBV3-2) and TRBJ2-6; the D gene is possibly TRBD1 (5 bases). The V gene's germline CDR1 is LGHDT and CDR2 YNNKEL (reference sequence). The CDR3 is 13 residues long. The germline V and J ends were trimmed by 8 bases and 1 base, with 6 bases remaining between them.